This passage covers 15 T cell receptor beta chains from one sample sequenced in a study of cytotoxic CD8 clonotypes in ibrutinib-treated CLL (dated by TCRdb to the early 2020s). Libraries were built with the immunoSEQ multiplex PCR assay. Here the immuneACCESS table is served through TCRdb, limited to in-frame sequences with V and J called. Missing clones are a known gap in these copies; in checked studies unresolved V genes cover under half, and the rest lacks a known reason. A total of 73,000 or so clones appear in this sample, roughly 72% of them only once. Under 6% of the sample goes to the ten largest clones. The intended sense of this specimen's time point label: 12 months on ibrutinib. The sequenced sample was PBMCs, obtained after 12 months of ibrutinib treatment. The receptors stem from a human donor with chronic lymphocytic leukemia.

The chain recombines TRBV28 with TRBJ1-4, with 7 bases fitting TRBD1. The CDR3 is 16 residues long. CDR1 is MDHEN and CDR2 is SYDVKM in the germline V gene. With V trimmed by 6 bases and J by 0 bases, 7 bases remained unmatched. Here the CDR3 reads CASRTGTVTTNEKLFF. CDR3 DNA sequence: TGTGCCAGCAGAACTGGGACAGTTACAACTAATGAAAAACTGTTTTTT.

The J gene is TRBJ2-3, the V gene TRBV4-2, with 9 bases aligning to TRBD1. Germline V gene data show CDR1 as LGHNA and CDR2 as YNFKEQ. V was clipped by 5 bases and J by 5 bases; unmatched bases: 8. The CDR3 has 15 amino acids. The CDR3 bases are TGTGCCAGCAGCTCTACAGGGGGCTTAGTAGATACGCAGTATTTT. Its translation is CASSSTGGLVDTQYF.

This clone was counted a few times. This sequence joins TRBV29-1 and TRBJ1-2, with 8 bases lining up with TRBD1. CDR1 and CDR2 (germline): SQVTM, ANQGSEA. The CDR3 spans 11 residues. The V segment lost 5 bases and the J segment 10 bases; nucleotides outside the gene matches: 6. The CDR3 here is CSVWDRRLYTF. CDR3 sequence (DNA): TGCAGCGTTTGGGACAGGCGCCTCTACACCTTC.

This clone is a singleton in its sample. The chain employs TRBV15 and TRBJ1-4; a weak D match, TRBD1 (5 bases). V was cut by 9 bases and J by 8 bases, with 13 bases left in between. Germline loops: CDR1 LNHNV, CDR2 YYDKDF (reference sequence). This CDR3 has 12 residues. CDR3 sequence reads: CATGRGREKLFF. The CDR3 DNA reads TGTGCCACGGGCCGGGGCCGGGAAAAACTGTTTTTT.

The chain recombines TRBV28 with TRBJ1-6; D remains ambiguous. This CDR3 spans 13 amino acids. The germline V and J ends were trimmed by 8 bases and 5 bases, with 10 bases remaining between them. Germline values: CDR1 MDHEN, CDR2 SYDVKM. The CDR3 reads CASRSQHNSPLHF. For the CDR3, the DNA is TGTGCCAGCCGTAGCCAGCATAATTCACCCCTCCACTTT.

This clone was recorded once. This chain connects TRBV18 to TRBJ2-7, with D possibly matching TRBD1 (5 bases). This CDR3 region has 15 residues. V was trimmed by 1 base and J by 3 bases, leaving 13 bases between them. Germline-derived CDR1 and CDR2 are KGHSH and LQKENI. This CDR3 reads CASSPQKTANYEQYF. Here the CDR3 DNA reads TGTGCCAGCTCACCACAAAAGACAGCGAACTACGAGCAGTACTTC.

The chain links TRBV5-4 to TRBJ2-3; D not resolved. The CDR3 is 14 amino acids. The ends were cut back, 0 bases at V and 0 bases at J, with 5 bases in the middle. CDR1 is SGHNT and CDR2 is YYREEE in the germline V gene (reference sequence). The CDR3 nucleotides are TGTGCCAGCAGCTTGGGTGGGAGCACAGATACGCAGTATTTT. It translates to CASSLGGSTDTQYF.

CDR3 protein: CASSLATSGVPTRNEQFF. The CDR3 region has the DNA TGTGCCAGCAGCTTAGCGACTAGCGGGGTGCCAACGCGGAATGAGCAGTTCTTC. This chain links TRBV7-6 with TRBJ2-1; the match to TRBD2 covers 11 bases. The V and J ends lost 0 bases and 7 bases, in that order; junction bases with no gene match: 11. This CDR3 has 18 amino acids. Germline V gene sequence: CDR1 SGHVS, CDR2 FNYEAQ.

V gene TRBV7-8 combines with J gene TRBJ1-1; D unclear. Trimming stripped 1 base from V and 6 bases from J, with 18 bases between. Germline assignment: CDR1 SGHVS and CDR2 FQNEAQ. There are 16 residues in the CDR3. CDR3 amino acids: CASSLVSSPWGSEAFF. The CDR3 region has the DNA TGTGCCAGCAGCTTAGTATCTTCCCCATGGGGTTCTGAAGCTTTCTTT. Full variable domain (remainder filled in from reference TRBV7-8 and TRBJ1-1): GAGVSQSPRYKVAKRGQDVALRCDPISGHVSLFWYQQALGQGPEFLTYFQNEAQLDKSGLPSDRFFAERPEGSVSTLKIQRTQQEDSAVYLCASSLVSSPWGSEAFFGQGTRLTVV.

CDR3 protein: CASSVVGGAEAFF. CDR3 DNA: TGTGCCAGCAGCGTAGTAGGCGGGGCTGAAGCTTTCTTT. This sequence joins TRBV9 and TRBJ1-1; no firm D call. Germline V gives CDR1 SGDLS, CDR2 YYNGEE. This CDR3 spans 13 amino acids. V dropped 0 bases and J dropped 6 bases, with 9 bases sitting between them.

This chain links TRBV5-6 with TRBJ2-2, with D unresolved. The CDR3 runs 16 residues. V was clipped by 2 bases and J by 0 bases, with 11 bases between them. CDR1 is SGHDT and CDR2 is YYEEEE in the germline V gene. For the CDR3, the DNA is TGTGCCAGCAGCTTTCGACTGGTTTCGAACACCGGGGAGCTGTTTTTT. Protein: CASSFRLVSNTGELFF.

V and J are TRBV6-1 and TRBJ1-2, with no clear D. This CDR3 contains 14 residues. Deletions cut 7 bases from V and 8 bases from J, with 20 bases between. Looked up from germline, CDR1 is MNHNS and CDR2 is SASEGT. This CDR3 is CASTPEPTLSGYTF. CDR3 nucleotides: TGTGCCAGCACACCAGAACCCACATTAAGCGGCTACACCTTC.

A few counts support this clone. The chain employs TRBV19 and TRBJ1-3; D may be TRBD1 (6 bases). The CDR3 covers 14 residues. Germline lookup yields CDR1 LNHDA and CDR2 SQIVND (reference sequence). V gave up 5 bases and J gave up 4 bases, with 12 bases separating them. CDR3 coding DNA: TGTGCCAGTAGTCGGGGGGGGCCAGGAAACACCATATATTTT. Translation gives CASSRGGPGNTIYF.

V usage is TRBV19 and J usage is TRBJ1-2; 10 nucleotides agree with TRBD1. Looked up from germline, CDR1 is LNHDA and CDR2 is SQIVND (reference sequence). Trimming at V came to 5 bases and at J to 4 bases, leaving 4 bases not matched to a gene. CDR3 length: 14 residues. The CDR3, as DNA: TGTGCCAGTAGTGCTGGGACAGGGGCCTATGGCTACACCTTC. Translating gives CASSAGTGAYGYTF.

This rearrangement joins TRBV6-5 to TRBJ1-6; no clear D gene. CDR1 MNHEY and CDR2 SVGAGI come from the germline V gene. The CDR3 totals 16 residues. With 1 base removed from V and 6 bases from J, the gap between germline ends came to 13 bases. The CDR3 sequence is CASSYLGKGSNSPLHF. Written as DNA, the CDR3 is TGTGCCAGCAGTTACTTGGGTAAAGGGAGTAATTCACCCCTCCACTTT.